These 31 T cell receptor beta chains came from one sample sequenced in a study of CD8+ T cells in alopecia areata. As the sequencing template, cDNA was produced by extracting RNA and reverse transcribing it. TCRdb keeps only in-frame clones here, not all; method: immunoSEQ multiplex PCR. Counted here are approximately 180,000 clones, approximately 55% occurring once; the ten biggest clones make up 9.5% to 14%. As to treatment: oral pan-JAK inhibitor, 5-10 mg twice daily. Sequencing used CD8+ T cells sorted from blood, obtained at week 24, from a patient treated with tofacitinib. The receptors originated from a human donor with alopecia areata.

V and J are TRBV28 and TRBJ1-1; 7 nucleotides line up with TRBD1. The trim removed 4 bases at V and 7 bases at J, leaving 3 bases unmatched. Looked up from germline, CDR1 is MDHEN and CDR2 is SYDVKM. There are 12 residues in the CDR3. In DNA, the CDR3 is TGTGCCAGCAGTTATGACAGGGTTGAAGCTTTCTTT. Translated: CASSYDRVEAFF.

A few counts support this clone. This rearrangement joins TRBV4-3 to TRBJ2-3; D remains unclear. V lost 0 bases and J 1 base, leaving 2 bases between the germline ends. The V gene's germline CDR1 is LGHNA and CDR2 YSLEER. This CDR3 contains 13 residues. This CDR3 is CASSQERTDTQYF. The CDR3 nucleotides are TGCGCCAGCAGCCAAGAACGCACAGATACGCAGTATTTT.

This CDR3 reads CSVEDLEGAEAFF. The DNA of the CDR3 is TGCAGCGTTGAAGATCTTGAAGGCGCGGAAGCTTTCTTT. The chain uses TRBV29-1 and TRBJ1-1, with unresolved D. The V end was cut by 0 bases, the J end by 8 bases, with 13 bases between. Germline V gene sequence: CDR1 SQVTM, CDR2 ANQGSEA. The CDR3 consists of 13 residues.

This clone was observed a handful of times. This chain connects TRBV29-1 to TRBJ2-3; D is perhaps TRBD2 (6 bases). Trimming took 7 bases from V and 0 from J, leaving 20 bases between them. Germline CDR1 is SQVTM and CDR2 is ANQGSEA. The CDR3 covers 16 residues. The CDR3 protein is CSAAGRGAPSTDTQYF. CDR3 DNA sequence: TGCAGCGCCGCCGGGCGGGGAGCCCCTAGCACAGATACGCAGTATTTT.

The rearrangement uses TRBV9 and TRBJ2-7; TRBD1 aligns across 7 bases. This CDR3 has 16 amino acids. Germline CDR1 SGDLS, CDR2 YYNGEE. V trimming: 3 bases; J trimming: 7 bases; junction bases outside the gene matches: 16. The chain's CDR3 is CASSAGDSSYVGEQYF. CDR3 DNA sequence: TGTGCCAGCAGCGCTGGGGACAGCTCCTACGTAGGGGAGCAGTACTTC.

The chain has TRBV4-3 and TRBJ1-6; D remains ambiguous. The V end lost 0 bases, the J end lost 10 bases, and 10 bases lay between the germline ends. The length of the CDR3 is 14 residues. Germline CDR1 reads LGHNA; CDR2 reads YSLEER. Here the CDR3 reads CASSQDRARSPLHF. The CDR3 bases are TGCGCCAGCAGCCAAGATCGGGCCCGGTCACCCCTCCACTTT.

On this clone itself: In the same sample, other DNA sequences code for this CDR3. The chain uses TRBV19 and TRBJ1-2; D ambiguous. Trimming shortened V by 7 bases and J by 6 bases, and 9 bases separated the two germline ends. CDR3 length equals 11 residues. Germline V gene lookup returns CDR1 LNHDA and CDR2 SQIVND (reference sequence). CDR3 nucleotide sequence: TGTGCCAGTAACCTAGGGAATGGCTACACCTTC. Translation: CASNLGNGYTF.

The rearrangement uses TRBV6-5 and TRBJ1-1; D possibly corresponds to TRBD1 (5 bases). CDR1 is MNHEY and CDR2 is SVGAGI in the germline V gene. There are 14 residues in the CDR3. Trimming cost V 0 bases and J 0 bases, with 5 bases left between them. CDR3 DNA sequence: TGTGCCAGCAGTTACTCCAGGGTGAACACTGAAGCTTTCTTT. It codes for CASSYSRVNTEAFF.

This chain joins TRBV29-1 and TRBJ1-1, with 10 bases aligning to TRBD1. After removal of 7 bases from V and 9 bases from J, the junction contained 5 bases not matched to a gene. CDR3 length: 11 amino acids. Germline V gives CDR1 SQVTM, CDR2 ANQGSEA. Written as DNA, the CDR3 is TGCAGCGATGTGGACAGGGGGAAAGCTTTCTTT. Its translation: CSDVDRGKAFF.

The chain has TRBV6-5 and TRBJ1-6, with D possibly TRBD1 on 6 matching bases. The CDR3 contains 15 residues. Per the germline V gene, CDR1 is MNHEY and CDR2 is SVGAGI. V shed 2 bases and J shed 8 bases, with 13 bases lying between them. The CDR3 DNA reads TGTGCCAGCAGTTACACGGACAGTTTCGATTCACCCCTCCACTTT. It encodes CASSYTDSFDSPLHF.

This clone was seen only once. The chain uses TRBV4-3 and TRBJ1-2; D possibly corresponds to TRBD1 (5 bases). Germline V gene lookup returns CDR1 LGHNA and CDR2 YSLEER. V was trimmed by 2 bases and J by 6 bases, leaving 16 bases between them. The CDR3 is made up of 15 amino acids. CDR3 nucleotide sequence: TGCGCCAGCAGCCAACGGGGAGGGGATGGAGATGGCTACACCTTC. Its protein product is CASSQRGGDGDGYTF.

This clone was recorded a few times. This chain uses TRBV10-3 with TRBJ2-7; the D is unclear. V was cut by 3 bases and J by 2 bases, with 14 bases left in between. Germline loops: CDR1 ENHRY, CDR2 SYGVKD. This CDR3 is built from 15 residues. The DNA for the CDR3 is TGTGCCATCAGTGAACGGACGGCGGCTACCTACGAGCAGTACTTC. Protein sequence: CAISERTAATYEQYF.

The chain employs TRBV4-1 and TRBJ2-1; D not certain. The V end lost 1 base, the J end lost 7 bases, and 2 bases lay between the germline ends. Germline V gives CDR1 MGHRA, CDR2 YSYEKL. The CDR3 is 11 amino acids. Here the CDR3 reads CASSQGNEQFF. The CDR3 DNA reads as TGCGCCAGCAGCCAAGGGAATGAGCAGTTCTTC.

This clone has just a few counts. J is TRBJ2-2 and V is TRBV7-8; D gene unclear. V was shortened by 2 bases and J by 0 bases, with 13 bases between the two germline ends. This CDR3 contains 17 residues. CDR1 SGHVS and CDR2 FQNEAQ come from the germline V gene. CDR3 in DNA: TGTGCCAGCAGCTTATCCGGAGAGCTTCCGAACACCGGGGAGCTGTTTTTT. It translates to CASSLSGELPNTGELFF.

The genes are TRBV15 and TRBJ1-4; D may be TRBD1 (5 bases). This CDR3 region has 13 residues. V lost 0 bases, J lost 8 bases, and 7 bases lay in between. The germline gives CDR1 LNHNV, CDR2 YYDKDF (reference sequence). The CDR3 nucleotides read TGTGCCACCAGCAGAGATTGGGGCGAAAAACTGTTTTTT. Translation: CATSRDWGEKLFF.

The chain links TRBV28 to TRBJ2-2, with D possibly being TRBD2 (6 bases). CDR1 MDHEN and CDR2 SYDVKM come from the germline V gene. This CDR3 has 16 residues. The V and J ends lost 5 bases and 7 bases respectively, with 20 bases between them. The CDR3 sequence is CASSPPSEGGGGELFF. The CDR3 DNA follows: TGTGCCAGCAGTCCGCCGTCGGAGGGAGGAGGCGGGGAGCTGTTTTTT.

CDR3 nucleotide sequence: TGTGCCAGCAGCCCAACGGGCGTGAGCAATCAGCCCCAGCATTTT. This codes for CASSPTGVSNQPQHF. The chain carries TRBV9 and TRBJ1-5; D remains unclear. The V gene's germline CDR1 is SGDLS and CDR2 YYNGEE. The CDR3 runs to 15 residues. Trimming pared 4 bases from V and 1 base from J, leaving 12 bases between.

This clone was observed a few times. The CDR3 loop is CASRDPSNTGELFF. For the CDR3, the DNA is TGTGCCAGCAGGGATCCTTCGAACACCGGGGAGCTGTTTTTT. The V call is TRBV7-9, the J call TRBJ2-2; D uncertain. The CDR3 consists of 14 residues. Germline V gene data show CDR1 as SEHNR and CDR2 as FQNEAQ (reference sequence). V was cut by 6 bases and J by 0 bases, with 8 bases left in between.

The rearrangement links TRBV27 to TRBJ2-7, with a possible D match to TRBD2 (7 bases). The germline gives CDR1 MNHEY, CDR2 SMNVEV (reference sequence). The CDR3 consists of 16 residues. V was clipped by 6 bases and J by 0 bases, with 18 bases between them. In nucleotides, the CDR3 is TGTGCCAGCAGCGGGGGGCCTTCTAAATACTCCTACGAGCAGTACTTC. Amino acids: CASSGGPSKYSYEQYF.

This chain links TRBV29-1 with TRBJ2-3; no definite D call. CDR1 is SQVTM, CDR2 ANQGSEA, per germline. V was pared by 4 bases and J by 0 bases, with 5 bases between. CDR3 length equals 12 residues. CDR3 sequence (DNA): TGCAGCGTTGCATCCAGCACAGATACGCAGTATTTT. Residues: CSVASSTDTQYF.

This chain connects TRBV27 to TRBJ2-3; 7 bases map to TRBD2. Trimming took 2 bases from V and 4 from J; bases not matched to a gene: 3. This CDR3 contains 14 residues. Germline assignment: CDR1 MNHEY and CDR2 SMNVEV (reference sequence). CDR3 sequence reads: CASSLEGGADTQYF. The DNA for the CDR3 is TGTGCCAGCAGTTTAGAGGGAGGGGCAGATACGCAGTATTTT.

Comments on this clone: Other nucleotide sequences from this sample produce the same CDR3. The rearrangement links TRBV9 to TRBJ1-2, with D perhaps matching TRBD1 (6 bases). Trimming took off 0 bases at V and 3 bases at J, with 9 bases between the two ends. The CDR3 is 14 amino acids. The V gene's germline CDR1 is SGDLS and CDR2 YYNGEE. The CDR3 bases are TGTGCCAGCAGCGTAGGTTCAGGGGACTATGGCTACACCTTC. It yields the protein CASSVGSGDYGYTF.

In DNA, the CDR3 is TGTGCCAGCAGTTTAATTCGGGGAGACAATCAGCCCCAGCATTTT. This sequence encodes CASSLIRGDNQPQHF. The rearrangement uses TRBV27 and TRBJ1-5; D ambiguous. Germline V gene sequence: CDR1 MNHEY, CDR2 SMNVEV (reference sequence). The CDR3 extends over 15 amino acids. With 2 bases removed from V and 3 bases from J, the gap between germline ends came to 11 bases.

The chain couples TRBV14 to TRBJ2-3, with D possibly TRBD1 on 5 matching bases. The CDR3 spans 13 residues. V was pared by 4 bases and J by 11 bases, with 16 bases between. Germline V gene lookup returns CDR1 SGHDN and CDR2 FVKESK. The CDR3 region has the DNA TGTGCCAGCAGCCCCGACAGCCCGAGGCAGCAGTATTTT. It translates to CASSPDSPRQQYF.

V usage is TRBV7-2 and J usage is TRBJ2-7; maybe TRBD2 (5 bases). The ends were cut back, 5 bases at V and 0 bases at J, with 11 bases in the middle. The CDR3 covers 14 residues. Germline-derived CDR1 and CDR2 are SGHTA and FQGNSA. DNA of the CDR3: TGTGCCAGCAGCGAGGGTTCGACCTCCTACGAGCAGTACTTC. The encoded protein is CASSEGSTSYEQYF.

V gene TRBV4-3 combines with J gene TRBJ2-7, with no clear D. This CDR3 is built from 16 residues. Germline loops: CDR1 LGHNA, CDR2 YSLEER. V lost 0 bases, J lost 2 bases, and 14 bases lay in between. The CDR3 DNA sequence: TGCGCCAGCAGCCAAGATTATCCCCCCCAAACCTACGAGCAGTACTTC. The encoded protein is CASSQDYPPQTYEQYF.

This clone was seen a few times. The chain uses TRBV5-1 and TRBJ1-1, with D perhaps matching TRBD1 (6 bases). The CDR3 is 13 amino acids. V lost 4 bases, J lost 4 bases, and 11 bases lay in between. Germline V gene sequence: CDR1 SGHRS, CDR2 YFSETQ. This chain's CDR3 is CASSINRATEAFF. CDR3 nucleotide sequence: TGCGCCAGCAGCATAAACAGGGCCACTGAAGCTTTCTTT.

The chain is built from TRBV30 and TRBJ1-2, with D tentatively TRBD1 (6 bases). The V end lost 3 bases, the J end lost 8 bases, and 13 bases lay between the germline ends. The CDR3 is 12 amino acids. The germline CDR1 and CDR2 sequences are GTSNPN and SVGIG (reference sequence). The CDR3 here is CAWSGGGGGYTF. CDR3 nucleotides: TGTGCCTGGAGCGGGGGCGGTGGAGGCTACACCTTC.

This sequence joins TRBV29-1 and TRBJ2-7, with D maybe TRBD2 (6 bases). This CDR3 comprises 14 residues. Trimming stripped 6 bases from V and 3 bases from J, with 18 bases between. Germline V gene lookup returns CDR1 SQVTM and CDR2 ANQGSEA. The CDR3: CSVLGEEGSYEQYF. The CDR3 nucleotides read TGCAGCGTCCTTGGTGAGGAGGGGAGCTACGAGCAGTACTTC.

This clone was observed a few times. The chain carries TRBV2 and TRBJ2-3; 8 nucleotides line up with TRBD1. V trimming: 10 bases; J trimming: 2 bases; junction bases outside the gene matches: 14. This CDR3 has 16 amino acids. Germline lookup yields CDR1 SNHLY and CDR2 FYNNEI. In DNA, the CDR3 is TGTGCCAAAACCGAGACAGGGGTAAACTACACAGATACGCAGTATTTT. Translation: CAKTETGVNYTDTQYF.

This chain links TRBV6-6 with TRBJ2-1, with D tentatively TRBD1 (6 bases). This CDR3 comprises 12 residues. Trimming pared 2 bases from V and 7 bases from J, leaving 6 bases between. In germline, CDR1 is MNHNY, CDR2 SVGAGI (reference sequence). The CDR3, as DNA: TGTGCCAGCAGTTACACAGGGAATGAGCAGTTCTTC. Its translation: CASSYTGNEQFF.